Listed here are 27 T cell receptor beta chains from one sample, sequenced in a study of blood T cell repertoires in COVID-19. Here immunoSEQ multiplex PCR was the method, and the copy in TCRdb shows in-frame clones only, minus some. The sample consists of 61,000 or so clones, 65% to 80% of them appearing once. Sequencing used peripheral blood. These receptors were collected from a woman between 65 and 79 years old with acute or convalescent COVID-19.

The rearrangement uses TRBV6-6 and TRBJ1-5; 8 bases match TRBD1. With V trimmed by 3 bases and J by 7 bases, 5 bases remained unmatched. This CDR3 is built from 14 residues. Germline V gene sequence: CDR1 MNHNY, CDR2 SVGAGI (reference sequence). CDR3 nucleotides: TGTGCCAGCAGTTATCAGGGGGCTGGACAGCCCCAGCATTTT. This encodes CASSYQGAGQPQHF.

The chain is built from TRBV7-3 and TRBJ2-3; 10 bases match TRBD2. The CDR3 is made up of 18 amino acids. The germline V gene has CDR1 SGHTA and CDR2 FQGTGA. V was clipped by 2 bases and J by 8 bases; unmatched bases: 16. The CDR3 sequence is CASSLRAASGGARATQYF. The CDR3, as DNA: TGTGCCAGCAGCTTACGGGCAGCTAGCGGGGGCGCCCGAGCTACGCAGTATTTT.

The chain joins TRBV27 to TRBJ1-2, with TRBD1 as a possible D gene (6 bases). The germline gives CDR1 MNHEY, CDR2 SMNVEV (reference sequence). This CDR3 is built from 13 residues. V lost 3 bases and J lost 6, with 11 bases in between. The CDR3 spells CASSFRSGDGYTF. The DNA of the CDR3 is TGTGCCAGCAGTTTTAGGTCAGGGGATGGCTACACCTTC.

V gene TRBV6-5 combines with J gene TRBJ2-1, with 10 bases matching TRBD2. Germline CDR1 and CDR2: MNHEY and SVGAGI. This CDR3 has 14 amino acids. After removal of 8 bases from V and 6 bases from J, the junction contained 7 bases not matched to a gene. The CDR3 loop reads CASHKRGGSNEQFF. The CDR3 region has the DNA TGTGCCAGCCACAAGCGGGGGGGCTCCAATGAGCAGTTCTTC.

The chain links TRBV4-3 to TRBJ1-2, with D possibly matching TRBD1 (6 bases). Trimming pared 5 bases from V and 0 bases from J, leaving 13 bases between. CDR3 length: 15 amino acids. CDR1 is LGHNA and CDR2 is YSLEER in the germline V gene. Here the CDR3 reads CASSAQGTANYGYTF. The CDR3 DNA follows: TGCGCCAGCAGCGCCCAGGGGACGGCTAACTATGGCTACACCTTC.

The chain combines TRBV4-1 with TRBJ2-1; TRBD2 matches 10 bases. Germline loops: CDR1 MGHRA, CDR2 YSYEKL. The junction had 8 bases not matched to a gene; V was cut back by 3 bases and J by 6 bases. The CDR3 loop spans 16 amino acids. CDR3: CASSQGLSGGANEQFF. DNA of the CDR3: TGCGCCAGCAGCCAGGGTTTGAGCGGGGGGGCCAATGAGCAGTTCTTC.

The rearrangement joins TRBV7-6 to TRBJ2-3, with D possibly TRBD1 on 6 matching bases. The CDR3 has 16 amino acids. The germline V gene has CDR1 SGHVS and CDR2 FNYEAQ. V dropped 5 bases and J dropped 4 bases, with 19 bases sitting between them. DNA for the CDR3: TGTGCCAGCAGCCCCCTTAAGGGGGTCGGCTCAGATACGCAGTATTTT. As protein: CASSPLKGVGSDTQYF.

The chain joins TRBV5-1 to TRBJ1-1, with 7 nucleotides matching TRBD1. This CDR3 has 14 residues. V shed 4 bases, J shed 4 bases, and the junction held 7 bases outside the gene matches. Germline assignment: CDR1 SGHRS and CDR2 YFSETQ. CDR3 DNA: TGCGCCAGCAGCACTGGACAGGCTGCCACTGAAGCTTTCTTT. Its translation is CASSTGQAATEAFF.

This clone was observed a single time. The chain joins TRBV5-4 to TRBJ2-2; D call uncertain. Germline CDR1 is SGHNT and CDR2 is YYREEE (reference sequence). The CDR3 loop spans 16 amino acids. V lost 4 bases to trimming and J lost 0 bases, with 13 bases between them. The CDR3 DNA sequence: TGTGCCAGCAGCAATGCTCGTACGGCGAACACCGGGGAGCTGTTTTTT. This translates into CASSNARTANTGELFF.

V usage is TRBV28 and J usage is TRBJ2-3; TRBD2 aligns across 11 bases. CDR1 and CDR2 from the germline V gene are MDHEN and SYDVKM. This CDR3 comprises 17 residues. Trimming took 8 bases from V and 1 from J; bases not matched to a gene: 11. CDR3 sequence reads: CASEGLAETWGTDTQYF. The CDR3 DNA sequence: TGTGCCAGCGAGGGACTAGCGGAGACCTGGGGCACAGATACGCAGTATTTT.

The chain employs TRBV19 and TRBJ2-1; 9 nucleotides match TRBD2. Germline-derived CDR1 and CDR2 are LNHDA and SQIVND (reference sequence). J lost 10 bases, V lost 5 bases, and 15 bases had no gene match. The CDR3 loop spans 16 amino acids. The CDR3 loop is CASSFSTSGPFYEQFF. The CDR3 bases are TGTGCCAGTAGTTTTTCCACTAGCGGGCCCTTTTACGAGCAGTTCTTC.

The chain carries TRBV4-1 and TRBJ1-1, with TRBD1 identical over 9 bases. Germline trimming cut 4 bases from V and 1 base from J; bases unmatched to any gene: 7. This CDR3 is built from 16 residues. CDR1 and CDR2 (germline): MGHRA, YSYEKL. The CDR3 nucleotides read TGCGCCAGCAGCCCACCGGGACAGGGATGGAACACTGAAGCTTTCTTT. The encoded protein is CASSPPGQGWNTEAFF.

This clone was seen just once. The chain combines TRBV3-1 (or the pseudogene TRBV3-2) with TRBJ2-1; D might be TRBD2 (5 bases). V was cut by 2 bases and J by 7 bases, with 15 bases left in between. The CDR3 is made up of 15 amino acids. From germline, CDR1 is LGHDT and CDR2 YNNKEL (reference sequence). The CDR3 protein is CASSQKASSGNEQFF. In DNA form, the CDR3 reads TGTGCCAGCAGCCAAAAAGCTAGCTCAGGAAATGAGCAGTTCTTC.

The chain carries TRBV3-1 (or the pseudogene TRBV3-2) and TRBJ2-7; the D is unclear. This CDR3 comprises 15 residues. From germline, CDR1 is LGHDT and CDR2 YNNKEL (reference sequence). The ends were cut back, 1 base at V and 2 bases at J, with 12 bases in the middle. The CDR3 protein is CASSQGYGRTYEQYF. CDR3 DNA sequence: TGTGCCAGCAGCCAAGGTTACGGTAGAACCTACGAGCAGTACTTC.

The V call is TRBV11-3, the J call TRBJ1-1; possibly TRBD1 for D (6 bases). The V end lost 7 bases, the J end lost 11 bases, and 20 bases lay between the germline ends. This CDR3 spans 13 amino acids. CDR1 is SGHNT and CDR2 is YENEEA in the germline V gene. CDR3 sequence reads: CASNLRPDGGAFF. As DNA, the CDR3 is TGTGCCAGCAACCTGCGACCGGATGGGGGCGCTTTCTTT.

The chain recombines TRBV7-2 with TRBJ1-5; no firm D call. Germline CDR1 is SGHTA and CDR2 is FQGNSA. The CDR3 loop spans 15 amino acids. V was pared by 0 bases and J by 7 bases, with 13 bases between. The CDR3 spells CASSLAWGVGQPQHF. CDR3 coding DNA: TGTGCCAGCAGCTTAGCGTGGGGAGTGGGACAGCCCCAGCATTTT.

The chain recombines TRBV5-4 with TRBJ1-4; TRBD1 might be the D (5 bases). This CDR3 has 15 amino acids. V dropped 1 base and J dropped 6 bases, with 13 bases sitting between them. Per the germline V gene, CDR1 is SGHNT and CDR2 is YYREEE (reference sequence). CDR3 amino acids: CASSLTMGPDEKLFF. The DNA for the CDR3 is TGTGCCAGCAGCTTGACGATGGGGCCGGATGAAAAACTGTTTTTT.

The chain combines TRBV5-1 with TRBJ2-7; 7 nucleotides match TRBD1. Germline loops: CDR1 SGHRS, CDR2 YFSETQ. CDR3 length: 15 amino acids. Unmatched junction bases numbered 7, after V lost 4 bases and J lost 0 bases. Here the CDR3 DNA reads TGCGCCAGCAGCCTGCCCGGGACAGCCTCCTACGAGCAGTACTTC. Amino acids: CASSLPGTASYEQYF. Looking up the rest from reference TRBV5-1 and TRBJ2-7 gives the full variable domain: KAGVTQTPRYLIKTRGQQVTLSCSPISGHRSVSWYQQTPGQGLQFLFEYFSETQRNKGNFPGRFSGRQFSNSRSEMNVSTLELGDSALYLCASSLPGTASYEQYFGPGTRLTVT.

The chain employs TRBV7-9 and TRBJ1-2; 12 nucleotides line up with TRBD1. V was pared by 0 bases and J by 8 bases, with 4 bases of the junction left unmatched. The germline gives CDR1 SEHNR, CDR2 FQNEAQ (reference sequence). The CDR3 sequence is 15 residues long. CDR3 protein: CASSLASGTGGGYTF. CDR3 bases: TGTGCCAGCAGCTTAGCATCTGGGACAGGGGGCGGCTACACCTTC. The variable domain in full, with the rest retrieved from reference TRBV7-9 and TRBJ1-2, is DTGVSQNPRHKITKRGQNVTFRCDPISEHNRLYWYRQTLGQGPEFLTYFQNEAQLEKSRLLSDRFSAERPKGSFSTLEIQRTEQGDSAMYLCASSLASGTGGGYTFGSGTRLTVV.

The V gene is TRBV5-4, the J gene TRBJ2-5, with D unclear. V was clipped by 4 bases and J by 4 bases, with 11 bases between them. This CDR3 has 13 amino acids. Germline V CDR1 and CDR2: SGHNT, YYREEE (reference sequence). Here the CDR3 DNA reads TGTGCCAGCAGCCCTACTATCCTAGAGACCCAGTACTTC. Amino acids: CASSPTILETQYF.

This CDR3 reads CASSRTSGSSTDTQYF. The CDR3 nucleotides read TGTGCCAGCTCGCGGACTAGCGGTTCTAGCACAGATACGCAGTATTTT. V is TRBV18 and J is TRBJ2-3, with 10 positions matching TRBD2. Germline V gives CDR1 KGHSH, CDR2 LQKENI. There are 16 residues in the CDR3. V shed 6 bases, J shed 0 bases, and the junction held 6 bases outside the gene matches.

The chain joins TRBV4-1 to TRBJ2-5; 14 nucleotides align to TRBD2. V shed 0 bases, J shed 4 bases, and the junction held 7 bases outside the gene matches. There are 18 residues in the CDR3. Germline CDR1 reads MGHRA; CDR2 reads YSYEKL. CDR3 in amino acids: CASSQDRTSGGTGETQYF. The CDR3 DNA reads TGCGCCAGCAGCCAAGATCGGACTAGCGGGGGGACGGGAGAGACCCAGTACTTC.

The chain links TRBV29-1 to TRBJ2-1; maybe TRBD2 (7 bases). Trimming pared 8 bases from V and 0 bases from J, leaving 17 bases between. The CDR3 runs 15 residues. CDR1 is SQVTM, CDR2 ANQGSEA, per germline. The CDR3 DNA follows: TGCAGCCCTAAGGGGGGGGAGGTCTCCTACAATGAGCAGTTCTTC. Residues: CSPKGGEVSYNEQFF.

The V gene is TRBV12-2, the J gene TRBJ2-6; the table's TRBD1 call for D was not verified on the DNA. TRBV12-2 is reported as a pseudogene. The CDR3 runs 21 residues. The CDR3 is CASRLAPKQGAQEYGANVLTF. Written as DNA, the CDR3 is TGTGCAAGTCGCTTAGCCCCAAAGCAGGGGGCGCAGGAGTATGGGGCCAACGTCCTGACTTTC.

This clone occurred once. The gene calls are TRBV27 and TRBJ1-1; 8 bases align to TRBD1. Germline-derived CDR1 and CDR2 are MNHEY and SMNVEV (reference sequence). V was pared by 6 bases and J by 5 bases, with 5 bases of the junction left unmatched. The CDR3 loop spans 13 amino acids. This chain's CDR3 is CASRDRVRTEAFF. CDR3 in DNA: TGTGCCAGCAGGGACAGGGTGAGAACTGAAGCTTTCTTT.

This clone was counted many times. The chain employs TRBV27 and TRBJ2-5, with D possibly being TRBD2 (5 bases). V was trimmed by 3 bases and J by 5 bases, leaving 10 bases between them. CDR1 and CDR2 (germline): MNHEY, SMNVEV (reference sequence). The length of the CDR3 is 13 residues. CDR3 coding DNA: TGTGCCAGCAGTTTTAGCGTGGGGGAGACCCAGTACTTC. Residues: CASSFSVGETQYF.

As DNA, the CDR3 is TGTGCCAGCAGCAGCCAGGGTCCGTATCAGCCCCAGCATTTT. Amino acids: CASSSQGPYQPQHF. The chain links TRBV27 to TRBJ1-5, with D maybe TRBD1 (5 bases). Germline V gene sequence: CDR1 MNHEY, CDR2 SMNVEV (reference sequence). The ends were cut back, 6 bases at V and 5 bases at J, with 14 bases in the middle. The CDR3 length is 14 residues.